Each of the 27 T cell receptor beta chains below was sequenced from the same sample in a study of T cell responses to AZD1222 COVID-19 vaccine. The method was immunoSEQ multiplex PCR; TCRdb's version includes in-frame clones alone and lacks a portion of them. Of roughly 100,000 clones detected, around 90% appear once; the ten largest clones hold under 3.5%. Material: peripheral blood, obtained on day 0 of AZD1222 vaccination. The receptors here all came from an adult in good health.

The chain employs TRBV3-1 (or the pseudogene TRBV3-2) and TRBJ1-1; D perhaps matches TRBD1 (5 bases). The CDR3 has 14 residues. The V gene lost 1 base and the J gene lost 4 bases, with 10 bases spanning the gap. CDR1 LGHDT and CDR2 YNNKEL come from the germline V gene (reference sequence). DNA for the CDR3: TGTGCCAGCAGCCAAGTGGATGGGGGCACTGAAGCTTTCTTT. Its protein is CASSQVDGGTEAFF.

The rearrangement uses TRBV7-2 and TRBJ1-6; D possibly corresponds to TRBD1 (6 bases). CDR3 size: 14 residues. CDR1 and CDR2 (germline): SGHTA, FQGNSA. Trimming cost V 3 bases and J 5 bases, with 8 bases left between them. As DNA, the CDR3 is TGTGCCAGCAGCTTTCAGGGGCATAATTCACCCCTCCACTTT. Amino acids: CASSFQGHNSPLHF.

The chain uses TRBV2 and TRBJ2-3, with 15 bases fitting TRBD2. The CDR3 is 18 amino acids. Losses at the gene ends were 3 bases for V and 8 bases for J; bases not matched to a gene: 12. Germline CDR1 is SNHLY and CDR2 is FYNNEI. As DNA, the CDR3 is TGTGCCAGCAGTGAGACCGGGACTAGCGGGGGGCCCTTCGGTACGCAGTATTTT. Protein sequence: CASSETGTSGGPFGTQYF.

This chain uses TRBV11-2 with TRBJ1-2; TRBD1 aligns across 11 bases. J gave up 3 bases and V 1 base, and 4 bases lay outside the gene matches. Germline lookup yields CDR1 SGHAT and CDR2 FQNNGV. This CDR3 has 16 amino acids. CDR3 in DNA: TGTGCCAGCAGCTTAGCCCCGGGACAGGGGGACTATGGCTACACCTTC. It translates to CASSLAPGQGDYGYTF.

Note on this clone: This CDR3 fails to terminate in the conserved phenylalanine or tryptophan, so it likely reflects a read error. It is unclear where the CDR3 begins or ends on the DNA, so no DNA is shown, and the CDR3 is as TCRdb lists it. The chain couples TRBV4-3 to TRBJ1-6. The CDR3 length is 8 residues, termini included. CDR1 and CDR2 (germline): LGHNA, YSLEER. CDR3: CASSPFRI.

The J gene is TRBJ1-5, the V gene TRBV6-2 or TRBV6-3, with 9 bases aligning to TRBD1. The CDR3 is made up of 15 amino acids. Germline loops: CDR1 MNHEY, CDR2 SVGEGT. Losses at the gene ends were 2 bases for V and 6 bases for J; bases not matched to a gene: 5. CDR3 bases: TGTGCCAGCAGTTACCCAGGACAGGGGATTCAGCCCCAGCATTTT. Residues: CASSYPGQGIQPQHF.

In its sample, this clone was seen once. This chain joins TRBV24-1 and TRBJ2-3; D remains ambiguous. The V gene lost 8 bases and the J gene lost 4 bases, with 6 bases spanning the gap. Germline CDR1 and CDR2: KGHDR and SFDVKD. This CDR3 region has 11 residues. As DNA, the CDR3 is TGTGCCACCAAGTTCTCAGATACGCAGTATTTT. Its translation: CATKFSDTQYF.

This chain links TRBV11-2 with TRBJ2-3, with D hard to call. V was trimmed by 1 base and J by 1 base, leaving 6 bases between them. Germline CDR1 SGHAT, CDR2 FQNNGV. This CDR3 region has 14 residues. In nucleotides, the CDR3 is TGTGCCAGCAGCTTAGTTTTCGGCACAGATACGCAGTATTTT. It encodes CASSLVFGTDTQYF. Drawing the rest from reference TRBV11-2 and TRBJ2-3, the complete variable domain is EAGVAQSPRYKIIEKRQSVAFWCNPISGHATLYWYQQILGQGPKLLIQFQNNGVVDDSQLPKDRFSAERLKGVDSTLKIQPAKLEDSAVYLCASSLVFGTDTQYFGPGTRLTVL.

The rearrangement uses TRBV6-5 and TRBJ2-2; D possibly matches TRBD1 or TRBD2 (5 bases each). The CDR3 totals 14 residues. Trimming shortened V by 7 bases and J by 2 bases, and 11 bases separated the two germline ends. Per the germline V gene, CDR1 is MNHEY and CDR2 is SVGAGI. CDR3 sequence: CASNWGLNTGELFF. In DNA, the CDR3 is TGTGCCAGCAATTGGGGGTTAAACACCGGGGAGCTGTTTTTT.

The chain's CDR3 is CASSLAGVEQFF. The CDR3 nucleotides are TGTGCCAGCAGCCTAGCGGGGGTTGAGCAGTTCTTC. The chain recombines TRBV7-3 with TRBJ2-1, with 10 bases lining up with TRBD2. CDR3 length equals 12 residues. Germline CDR1 reads SGHTA; CDR2 reads FQGTGA. The V segment lost 5 bases and the J segment 9 bases; nucleotides outside the gene matches: 1.

This sequence joins TRBV5-6 and TRBJ2-1, with 8 nucleotides matching TRBD2. The CDR3 is made up of 16 amino acids. Germline V lookup: CDR1 SGHDT, CDR2 YYEEEE. Trimming cost V 1 base and J 5 bases; bases outside gene matches: 8. CDR3 sequence reads: CASSLRTGLVHNEQFF. The CDR3 nucleotides are TGTGCCAGCAGCTTGCGTACGGGACTAGTCCACAATGAGCAGTTCTTC.

Here the CDR3 DNA reads TGTGCCAGCAGCTCCCACACCGACCAGGGCCGGGGCTACACCTTC. Translating it yields CASSSHTDQGRGYTF. The gene calls are TRBV11-2 and TRBJ1-2; a possible D gene is TRBD1 (5 bases). CDR1 and CDR2 (germline): SGHAT, FQNNGV. Between the trimmed V and J ends, which lost 4 bases and 8 bases, there was a span of 20 bases. The CDR3 length is 15 residues.

V is TRBV6-4 and J is TRBJ1-1; no reliable D call. V gave up 3 bases and J gave up 1 base, with 6 bases separating them. Germline CDR1 is MRHNA and CDR2 is SNTAGT. The length of the CDR3 is 13 residues. CDR3 sequence: CASSETENTEAFF. Written as DNA, the CDR3 is TGTGCCAGCAGTGAAACCGAGAACACTGAAGCTTTCTTT.

This clone has a handful of counts. The rearrangement joins TRBV18 to TRBJ2-5, with D perhaps matching TRBD1 or TRBD2 (6 bases each). Germline V gene sequence: CDR1 KGHSH, CDR2 LQKENI. V was shortened by 8 bases and J by 0 bases, with 16 bases between the two germline ends. This CDR3 region has 15 residues. CDR3 nucleotide sequence: TGTGCCAGCCACCCTCGGGGGCCGCACCAAGAGACCCAGTACTTC. As protein: CASHPRGPHQETQYF. The complete variable domain, with remaining parts taken from reference TRBV18 and TRBJ2-5, reads NAGVMQNPRHLVRRRGQEARLRCSPMKGHSHVYWYRQLPEEGLKFMVYLQKENIIDESGMPKERFSAEFPKEGPSILRIQQVVRGDSAAYFCASHPRGPHQETQYFGPGTRLLVL.

This chain uses TRBV11-2 with TRBJ1-1; D gene unclear. Looked up from germline, CDR1 is SGHAT and CDR2 is FQNNGV. This CDR3 contains 15 residues. Trimming stripped 6 bases from V and 0 bases from J, with 14 bases between. Here the CDR3 reads CASSSVRRVNTEAFF. CDR3 nucleotide sequence: TGTGCCAGCAGTTCGGTTCGTAGAGTGAACACTGAAGCTTTCTTT.

A single count supports this clone. The J gene is TRBJ1-2, the V gene TRBV2; no firm D call. Germline assignment: CDR1 SNHLY and CDR2 FYNNEI. V was shortened by 2 bases and J by 2 bases, with 12 bases between the two germline ends. The CDR3 is made up of 15 amino acids. This chain's CDR3 is CASSEWVGLNYGYTF. In DNA, the CDR3 is TGTGCCAGCAGTGAATGGGTCGGGCTAAACTATGGCTACACCTTC.

V and J are TRBV6-2 or TRBV6-3 and TRBJ1-1; 8 nucleotides agree with TRBD1. Germline lookup yields CDR1 MNHEY and CDR2 SVGEGT. V dropped 8 bases and J dropped 1; count of bases not matched to a gene: 6. CDR3 length: 14 amino acids. In DNA form, the CDR3 reads TGTGCCAGCCGCCCAGGGGGCTGGAACACTGAAGCTTTCTTT. This translates into CASRPGGWNTEAFF.

The chain recombines TRBV29-1 with TRBJ2-1, with 9 nucleotides matching TRBD2. V was pared by 7 bases and J by 5 bases, with 6 bases of the junction left unmatched. There are 13 residues in the CDR3. Germline loops: CDR1 SQVTM, CDR2 ANQGSEA. In DNA, the CDR3 is TGCAGCGCGCAGCGGGAGGTTGACAATGAGCAGTTCTTC. Its protein product is CSAQREVDNEQFF.

The chain links TRBV6-2 or TRBV6-3 to TRBJ2-5; 9 bases agree with TRBD1. J lost 5 bases, V lost 7 bases, and 8 bases had no gene match. CDR1 and CDR2 from the germline V gene are MNHEY and SVGEGT. The CDR3 sequence is 14 residues long. The CDR3 DNA reads TGTGCCAGCACCCCCGGTGGACAGGGGGAGACCCAGTACTTC. This translates into CASTPGGQGETQYF.

Concerning this clone: This specimen includes other DNA sequences encoding the same CDR3. The chain uses TRBV3-1 (or the pseudogene TRBV3-2) and TRBJ1-3; no definite D call. The CDR3 spans 13 residues. V lost 1 base, J lost 4 bases, and 5 bases lay in between. In germline, CDR1 is LGHDT, CDR2 YNNKEL (reference sequence). The CDR3 sequence: CASSQVGGNTIYF. In nucleotides, the CDR3 is TGTGCCAGCAGCCAAGTGGGGGGAAACACCATATATTTT.

This clone appeared once. The genes are TRBV5-8 and TRBJ2-3; 8 nucleotides align to TRBD1. From germline, CDR1 is SGHTS and CDR2 YDEGEE. V dropped 4 bases and J dropped 3; count of bases not matched to a gene: 4. There are 14 residues in the CDR3. This CDR3 reads CASSIGQGTDTQYF. The CDR3 DNA is TGTGCCAGCAGCATCGGACAGGGAACAGATACGCAGTATTTT.

The rearrangement joins TRBV4-2 to TRBJ1-3; possibly TRBD1 for D (5 bases). Germline CDR1 reads LGHNA; CDR2 reads YNFKEQ. V was cut by 0 bases and J by 3 bases, with 15 bases left in between. The CDR3 runs 17 residues. CDR3 nucleotides: TGTGCCAGCAGCCAAGAAGGCGGGGCCGCCTTTGGAAACACCATATATTTT. Its translation: CASSQEGGAAFGNTIYF.

The chain couples TRBV11-3 to TRBJ2-5; 10 bases are a match to TRBD1. The V segment lost 5 bases and the J segment 5 bases; nucleotides outside the gene matches: 8. Germline V CDR1 and CDR2: SGHNT, YENEEA. The CDR3 is made up of 15 amino acids. In DNA, the CDR3 is TGTGCCAGCAGCCACGAGGGACAGGGGTTTGAGACCCAGTACTTC. Residues: CASSHEGQGFETQYF.

This clone was seen a single time. The rearrangement uses TRBV20-1 and TRBJ1-2; no clear D gene. The CDR3 has 11 amino acids. Germline V CDR1 and CDR2: DFQATT, SNEGSKA (reference sequence). Trimming shortened V by 0 bases and J by 10 bases, and 9 bases separated the two germline ends. CDR3 protein: CSARDPPFYTF. The CDR3 DNA is TGCAGTGCTAGAGATCCCCCTTTCTACACCTTC.

This clone was detected only once. The genes are TRBV2 and TRBJ1-2, with D unclear. The germline gives CDR1 SNHLY, CDR2 FYNNEI. V lost 7 bases to trimming and J lost 8 bases, with 17 bases between them. There are 13 residues in the CDR3. The CDR3 nucleotides are TGTGCCAGCATTAGAGGGAGTCCCGAGGGCTACACCTTC. Translating it yields CASIRGSPEGYTF.

The rearrangement links TRBV2 to TRBJ2-1; the D gene could be TRBD1 or TRBD2 (5 bases each). With 3 bases removed from V and 4 bases from J, the gap between germline ends came to 10 bases. This CDR3 is built from 14 residues. Germline loops: CDR1 SNHLY, CDR2 FYNNEI. The CDR3 DNA sequence: TGTGCCAGCAGTGACCTGGGACCATACAATGAGCAGTTCTTC. Translation gives CASSDLGPYNEQFF.

V is TRBV11-3 and J is TRBJ1-2; no definite D call. The germline V gene has CDR1 SGHNT and CDR2 YENEEA. Trimming removed 5 bases at V and 4 bases at J, with 11 bases between. CDR3 size: 13 residues. CDR3 in amino acids: CASSPSLAYGYTF. DNA of the CDR3: TGTGCCAGCAGCCCAAGCCTAGCCTATGGCTACACCTTC.